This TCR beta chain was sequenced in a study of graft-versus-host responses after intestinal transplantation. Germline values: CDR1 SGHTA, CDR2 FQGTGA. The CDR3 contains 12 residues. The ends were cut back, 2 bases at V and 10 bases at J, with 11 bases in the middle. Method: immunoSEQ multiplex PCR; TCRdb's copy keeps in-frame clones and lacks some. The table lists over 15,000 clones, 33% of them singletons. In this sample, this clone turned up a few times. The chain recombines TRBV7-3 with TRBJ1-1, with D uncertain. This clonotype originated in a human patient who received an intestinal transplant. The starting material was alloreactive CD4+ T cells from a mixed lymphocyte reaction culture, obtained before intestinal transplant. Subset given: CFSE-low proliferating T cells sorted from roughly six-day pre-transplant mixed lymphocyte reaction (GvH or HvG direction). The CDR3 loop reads CASSLSRGPAFF. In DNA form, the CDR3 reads TGTGCCAGCAGCTTATCACGGGGTCCAGCTTTCTTT.